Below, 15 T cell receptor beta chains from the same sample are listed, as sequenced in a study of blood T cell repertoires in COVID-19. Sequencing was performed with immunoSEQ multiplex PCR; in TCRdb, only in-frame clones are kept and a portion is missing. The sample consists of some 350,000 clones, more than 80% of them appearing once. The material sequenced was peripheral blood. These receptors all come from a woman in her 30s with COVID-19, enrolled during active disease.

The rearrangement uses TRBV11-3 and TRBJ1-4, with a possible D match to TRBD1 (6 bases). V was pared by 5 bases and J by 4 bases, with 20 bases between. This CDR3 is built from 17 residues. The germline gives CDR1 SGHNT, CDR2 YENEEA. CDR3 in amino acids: CASSRGAPGQGNEKLFF. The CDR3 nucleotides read TGTGCCAGCAGCCGGGGGGCGCCGGGTCAGGGTAATGAAAAACTGTTTTTT. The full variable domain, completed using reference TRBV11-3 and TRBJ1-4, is EAGVVQSPRYKIIEKKQPVAFWCNPISGHNTLYWYLQNLGQGPELLIRYENEEAVDDSQLPKDRFSAERLKGVDSTLKIQPAELGDSAVYLCASSRGAPGQGNEKLFFGSGTQLSVL.

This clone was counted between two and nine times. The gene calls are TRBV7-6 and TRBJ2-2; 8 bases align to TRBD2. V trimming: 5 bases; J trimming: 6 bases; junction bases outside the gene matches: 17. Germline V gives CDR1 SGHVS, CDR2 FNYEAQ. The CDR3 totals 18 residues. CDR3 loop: CASSLRRSSGTGSGELFF. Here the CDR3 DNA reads TGTGCCAGCAGCCTCCGGAGGAGTAGCGGGACCGGGTCCGGGGAGCTGTTTTTT.

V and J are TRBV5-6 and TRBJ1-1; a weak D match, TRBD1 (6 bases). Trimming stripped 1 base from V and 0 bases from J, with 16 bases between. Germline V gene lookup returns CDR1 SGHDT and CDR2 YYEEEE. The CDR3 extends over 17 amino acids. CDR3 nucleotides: TGTGCCAGCAGCTTGAGCCAGGGGAATCCCCTGAACACTGAAGCTTTCTTT. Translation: CASSLSQGNPLNTEAFF. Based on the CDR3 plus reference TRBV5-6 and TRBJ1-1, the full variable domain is DAGVTQSPTHLIKTRGQQVTLRCSPKSGHDTVSWYQQALGQGPQFIFQYYEEEERQRGNFPDRFSGHQFPNYSSELNVNALLLGDSALYLCASSLSQGNPLNTEAFFGQGTRLTVV.

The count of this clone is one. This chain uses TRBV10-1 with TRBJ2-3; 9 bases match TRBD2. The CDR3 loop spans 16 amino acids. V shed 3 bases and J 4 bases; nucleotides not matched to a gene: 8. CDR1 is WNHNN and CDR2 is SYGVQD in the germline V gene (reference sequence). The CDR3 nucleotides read TGCGCCAGCAGTGACCTACTAGCGGGTAATGCAGATACGCAGTATTTT. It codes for CASSDLLAGNADTQYF.

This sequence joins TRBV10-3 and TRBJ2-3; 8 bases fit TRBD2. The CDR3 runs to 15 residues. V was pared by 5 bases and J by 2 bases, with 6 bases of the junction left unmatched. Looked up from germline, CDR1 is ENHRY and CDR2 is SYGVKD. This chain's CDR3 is CAISPRGGATDTQYF. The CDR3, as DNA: TGTGCCATCAGTCCCCGGGGGGGGGCCACAGATACGCAGTATTTT.

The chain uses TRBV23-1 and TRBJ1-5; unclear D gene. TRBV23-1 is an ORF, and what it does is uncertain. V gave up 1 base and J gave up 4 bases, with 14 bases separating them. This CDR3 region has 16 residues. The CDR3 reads CASSQWEGRENQPQHF. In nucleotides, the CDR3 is TGCGCCAGCAGTCAATGGGAGGGTAGAGAAAATCAGCCCCAGCATTTT.

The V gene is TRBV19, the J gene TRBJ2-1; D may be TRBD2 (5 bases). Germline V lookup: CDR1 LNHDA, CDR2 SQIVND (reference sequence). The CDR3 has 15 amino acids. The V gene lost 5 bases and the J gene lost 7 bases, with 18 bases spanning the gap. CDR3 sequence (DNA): TGTGCCAGTAGTCAGCCCAACGGGGTCGGGAATGAGCAGTTCTTC. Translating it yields CASSQPNGVGNEQFF.

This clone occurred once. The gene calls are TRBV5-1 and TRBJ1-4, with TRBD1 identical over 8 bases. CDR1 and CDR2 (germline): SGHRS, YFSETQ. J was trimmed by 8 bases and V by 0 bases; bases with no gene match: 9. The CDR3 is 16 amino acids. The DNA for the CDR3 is TGCGCCAGCAGCTTGGTGCAGGGGGCGCTTCAAGAAAAACTGTTTTTT. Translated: CASSLVQGALQEKLFF.

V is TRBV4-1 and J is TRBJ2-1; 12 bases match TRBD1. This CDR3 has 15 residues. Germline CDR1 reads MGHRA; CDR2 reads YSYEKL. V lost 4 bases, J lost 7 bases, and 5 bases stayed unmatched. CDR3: CASSRGQGAINEQFF. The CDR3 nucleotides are TGCGCCAGCAGCCGGGGACAGGGGGCGATTAATGAGCAGTTCTTC.

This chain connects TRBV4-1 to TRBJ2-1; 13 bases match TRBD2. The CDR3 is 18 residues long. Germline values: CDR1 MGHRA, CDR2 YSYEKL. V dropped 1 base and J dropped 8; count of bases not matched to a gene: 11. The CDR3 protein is CASSQGLAGGPGRDEQFF. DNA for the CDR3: TGCGCCAGCAGCCAAGGACTAGCGGGAGGCCCGGGCAGGGATGAGCAGTTCTTC.

DNA of the CDR3: TGTGCCAGCAGTGCTCGACTAGCGAGCCTAATCACAGATACGCAGTATTTT. This codes for CASSARLASLITDTQYF. V usage is TRBV27 and J usage is TRBJ2-3; 8 bases fit TRBD2. V lost 5 bases to trimming and J lost 2 bases; unmatched junction nucleotides: 12. The CDR3 extends over 17 amino acids. Germline-derived CDR1 and CDR2 are MNHEY and SMNVEV (reference sequence).

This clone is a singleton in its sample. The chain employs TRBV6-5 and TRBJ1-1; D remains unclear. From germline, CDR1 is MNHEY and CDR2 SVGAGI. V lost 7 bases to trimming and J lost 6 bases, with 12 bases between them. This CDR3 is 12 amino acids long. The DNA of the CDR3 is TGTGCCAGCAACGGGGATGGGCCTGAAGCTTTCTTT. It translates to CASNGDGPEAFF.

CDR3 in DNA: TGTGCCACCGACACCGGGACAGCTTACAATGAGCAGTTCTTC. It encodes CATDTGTAYNEQFF. The V gene is TRBV24-1, the J gene TRBJ2-1; 7 bases line up with TRBD1. The length of the CDR3 is 14 residues. V lost 9 bases and J lost 4; bases outside the gene matches: 8. CDR1 is KGHDR, CDR2 SFDVKD, per germline.

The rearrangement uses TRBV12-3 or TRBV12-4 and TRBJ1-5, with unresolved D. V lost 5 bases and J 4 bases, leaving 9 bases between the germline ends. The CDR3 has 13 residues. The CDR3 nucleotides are TGTGCCAGCAGTCTCGGTAAAAATCAGCCCCAGCATTTT. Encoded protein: CASSLGKNQPQHF.

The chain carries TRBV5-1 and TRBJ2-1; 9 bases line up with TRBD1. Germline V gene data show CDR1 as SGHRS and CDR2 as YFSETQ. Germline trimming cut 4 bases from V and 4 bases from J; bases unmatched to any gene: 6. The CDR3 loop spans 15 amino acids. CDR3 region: CASSADRGLYNEQFF. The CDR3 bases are TGCGCCAGCAGCGCGGACAGGGGTCTTTACAATGAGCAGTTCTTC.